Here is one T cell receptor (beta chain) with its context. This specimen comes from a study of T cells of healthy individuals. TCRdb called the 5' RACE reads again in MiXCR, with one record for every CDR3 protein. The sample carries around 98,000 distinct CDR3 sequences, approximately 18% recorded once. The V and J ends lost 4 bases and 3 bases respectively, with 10 bases between them. This CDR3 has 14 amino acids. CDR1 and CDR2 (germline): SQVTM, ANQGSEA. The chain employs TRBV29-1 and TRBJ2-6; tentative D call: TRBD1 (6 bases). This receptor was identified in a human donor in good health. The CDR3 coding sequence is TGCAGCGTTGCCGCAGGGGTTGGGGCCAACGTCCTGACTTTC. Encoded protein: CSVAAGVGANVLTF.